This record covers a single T cell receptor (beta chain). Trimming cost V 6 bases and J 6 bases, with 12 bases left between them. The germline V gene encodes CDR1 LNHDA and CDR2 SQIVND (reference sequence). The length of the CDR3 is 13 residues. The data were obtained in a study of control samples from healthy donors and cancer patients. Sequencing used immunoSEQ multiplex PCR; TCRdb keeps in-frame clones, though not all of them. The repertoire has around 110,000 clones, 75% to 90% of them found once; the top ten carry approximately 1.1%. This TCR came from a woman aged 50 to 65 with colorectal cancer. Sequencing was performed on PBMCs. The J gene is TRBJ1-5, the V gene TRBV19; no clear D. CDR3 coding DNA: TGTGCCAGTAGCCCTACCCCGGGTCAGCCCCAGCATTTT. As protein: CASSPTPGQPQHF.